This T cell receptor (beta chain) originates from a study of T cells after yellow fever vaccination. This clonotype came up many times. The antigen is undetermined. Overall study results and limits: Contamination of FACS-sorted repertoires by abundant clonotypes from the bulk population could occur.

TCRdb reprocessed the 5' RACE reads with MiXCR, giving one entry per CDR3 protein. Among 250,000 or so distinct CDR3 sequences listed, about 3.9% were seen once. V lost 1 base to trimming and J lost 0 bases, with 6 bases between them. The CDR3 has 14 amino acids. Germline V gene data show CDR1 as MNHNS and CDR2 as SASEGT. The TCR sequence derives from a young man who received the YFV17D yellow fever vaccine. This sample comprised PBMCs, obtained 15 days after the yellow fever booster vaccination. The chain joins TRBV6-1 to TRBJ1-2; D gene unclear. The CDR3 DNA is TGTGCCAGCAGTGAAGGCAGCACTAACTATGGCTACACCTTC. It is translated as CASSEGSTNYGYTF.